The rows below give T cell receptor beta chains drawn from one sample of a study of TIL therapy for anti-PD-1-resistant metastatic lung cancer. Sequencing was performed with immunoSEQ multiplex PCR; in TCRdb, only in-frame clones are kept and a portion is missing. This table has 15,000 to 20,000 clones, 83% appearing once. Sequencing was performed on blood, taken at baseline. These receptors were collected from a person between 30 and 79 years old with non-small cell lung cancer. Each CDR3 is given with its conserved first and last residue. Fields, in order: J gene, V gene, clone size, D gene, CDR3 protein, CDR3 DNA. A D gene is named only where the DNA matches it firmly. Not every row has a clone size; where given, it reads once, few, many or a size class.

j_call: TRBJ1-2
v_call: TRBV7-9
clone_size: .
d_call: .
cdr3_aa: CASSLASKTLTNYGYTF
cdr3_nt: TGTGCCAGCAGCTTAGCCTCAAAAACACTAACTAACTATGGCTACACCTTC

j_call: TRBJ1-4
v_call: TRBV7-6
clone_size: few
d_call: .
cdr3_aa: CASSKRDTSNEKLFF
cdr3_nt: TGTGCCAGCAGCAAAAGGGACACCTCAAATGAAAAACTGTTTTTT

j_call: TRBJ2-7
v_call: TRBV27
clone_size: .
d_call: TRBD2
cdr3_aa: CASSTRTSSHEQYF
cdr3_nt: TGTGCCAGCAGTACGAGGACTAGCTCCCACGAGCAGTACTTC

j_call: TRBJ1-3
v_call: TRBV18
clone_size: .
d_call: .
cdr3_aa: CASSPLRDTYSGNTIYF
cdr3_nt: TGTGCCAGCTCACCATTGCGGGACACTTACTCTGGAAACACCATATATTTT

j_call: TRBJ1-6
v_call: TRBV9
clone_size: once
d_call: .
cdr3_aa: CASSPRGAVGNSPLHF
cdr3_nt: TGTGCCAGCAGCCCCCGGGGGGCAGTGGGTAATTCACCCCTCCACTTT

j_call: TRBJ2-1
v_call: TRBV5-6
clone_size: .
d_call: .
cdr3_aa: CASSLYTAYNEQFF
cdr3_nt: TGTGCCAGCAGCTTGTACACGGCCTACAATGAGCAGTTCTTC

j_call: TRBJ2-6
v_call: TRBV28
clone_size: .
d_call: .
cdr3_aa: CASSPGTASGANVLTF
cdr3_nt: TGTGCCAGCAGCCCCGGAACAGCCTCTGGGGCCAACGTCCTGACTTTC

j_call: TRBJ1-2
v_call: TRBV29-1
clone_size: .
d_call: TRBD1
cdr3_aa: CSVEQQGYGYTF
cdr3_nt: TGCAGCGTTGAACAACAGGGGTATGGCTACACCTTC

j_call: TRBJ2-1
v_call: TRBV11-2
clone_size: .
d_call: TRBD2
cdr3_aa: CASSPRTSAAYNEQFF
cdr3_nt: TGTGCCAGCAGTCCTCGGACTAGTGCCGCCTACAATGAGCAGTTCTTC

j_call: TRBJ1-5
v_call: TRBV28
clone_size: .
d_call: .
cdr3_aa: CASSLGNQPQHF
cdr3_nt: TGTGCCAGCAGTTTAGGTAACCAGCCCCAGCATTTT

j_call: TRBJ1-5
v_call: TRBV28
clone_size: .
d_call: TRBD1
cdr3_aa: CASSRTGLNQPQHF
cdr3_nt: TGTGCCAGCAGTAGGACAGGGCTAAATCAGCCCCAGCATTTT

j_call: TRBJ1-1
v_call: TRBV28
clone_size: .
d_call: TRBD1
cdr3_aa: CATERGRGTEAFF
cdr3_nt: TGTGCCACTGAAAGGGGGCGCGGAACTGAAGCTTTCTTT

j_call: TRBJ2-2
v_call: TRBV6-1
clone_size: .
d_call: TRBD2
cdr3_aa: CASSGLAGGDSGELFF
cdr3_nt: TGTGCCAGCAGTGGTCTAGCGGGGGGAGATTCCGGGGAGCTGTTTTTT

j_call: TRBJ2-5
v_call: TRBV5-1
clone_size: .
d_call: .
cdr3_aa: CASNSGTQGETQYF
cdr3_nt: TGCGCCAGCAACTCCGGGACCCAGGGAGAGACCCAGTACTTC

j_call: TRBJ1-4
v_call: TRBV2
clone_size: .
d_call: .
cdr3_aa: CASSPAFEKLFF
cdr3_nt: TGTGCCAGCAGCCCCGCGTTTGAAAAACTGTTTTTT

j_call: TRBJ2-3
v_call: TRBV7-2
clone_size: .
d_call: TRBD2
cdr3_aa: CASSPWRGGEDTQYF
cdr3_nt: TGTGCCAGCAGCCCCTGGCGGGGGGGCGAAGATACGCAGTATTTT

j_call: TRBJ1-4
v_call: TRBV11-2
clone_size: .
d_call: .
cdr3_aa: CASSRQTSNEKLFF
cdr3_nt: TGTGCCAGCAGCCGACAGACTTCTAATGAAAAACTGTTTTTT

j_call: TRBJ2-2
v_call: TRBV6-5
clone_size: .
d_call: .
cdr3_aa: CASSYVAALTGELFF
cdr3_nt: TGTGCCAGCAGTTACGTGGCAGCACTCACCGGGGAGCTGTTTTTT

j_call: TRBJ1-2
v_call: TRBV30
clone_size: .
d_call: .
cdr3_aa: CAWSGGGDYGYTF
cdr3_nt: TGTGCCTGGAGTGGCGGTGGGGACTATGGCTACACCTTC

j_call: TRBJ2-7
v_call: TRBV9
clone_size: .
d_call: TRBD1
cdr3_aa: CASSPSPTGGYEQYF
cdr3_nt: TGTGCCAGCAGCCCATCCCCGACAGGGGGCTACGAGCAGTACTTC

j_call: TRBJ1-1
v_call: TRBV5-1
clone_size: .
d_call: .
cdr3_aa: CASNPGGLGTEAFF
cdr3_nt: TGCGCCAGCAACCCCGGGGGATTGGGGACTGAAGCTTTCTTT

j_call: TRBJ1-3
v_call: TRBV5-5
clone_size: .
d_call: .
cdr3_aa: CASSLVMDSGNTIYF
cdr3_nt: TGTGCCAGCAGCTTGGTGATGGACTCTGGAAACACCATATATTTT

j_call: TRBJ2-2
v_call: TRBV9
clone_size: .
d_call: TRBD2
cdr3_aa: CASSVGPSGGTGELFF
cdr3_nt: TGTGCCAGCAGCGTAGGCCCTAGCGGGGGAACTGGGGAGCTGTTTTTT

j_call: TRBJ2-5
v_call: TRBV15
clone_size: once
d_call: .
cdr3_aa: CATSRSQDFQTQYF
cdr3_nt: TGTGCCACCAGCAGATCCCAGGACTTTCAGACCCAGTACTTC

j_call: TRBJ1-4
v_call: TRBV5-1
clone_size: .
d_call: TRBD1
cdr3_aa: CASSLGATGEGEKLFF
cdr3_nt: TGCGCCAGCAGCTTGGGAGCGACAGGGGAGGGTGAAAAACTGTTTTTT

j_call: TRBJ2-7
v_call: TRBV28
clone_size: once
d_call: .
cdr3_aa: CASRPGRYHEQYF
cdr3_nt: TGTGCCAGCAGGCCAGGAAGGTACCACGAGCAGTACTTC

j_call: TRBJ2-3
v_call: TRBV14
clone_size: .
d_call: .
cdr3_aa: CASSPISGRRSDTQYF
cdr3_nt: TGTGCCAGCAGCCCCATAAGCGGCAGGCGGTCAGATACGCAGTATTTT

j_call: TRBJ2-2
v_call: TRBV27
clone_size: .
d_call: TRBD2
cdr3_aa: CASSFLGVAGASGELFF
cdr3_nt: TGTGCCAGCAGTTTCCTCGGGGTAGCGGGAGCTTCCGGGGAGCTGTTTTTT

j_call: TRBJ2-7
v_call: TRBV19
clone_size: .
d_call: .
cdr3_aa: CASSIGPFYEQYF
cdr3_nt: TGTGCCAGTAGTATCGGACCTTTTTACGAGCAGTACTTC

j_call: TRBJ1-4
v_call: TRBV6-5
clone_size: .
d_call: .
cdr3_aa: CASSYSGADNEKLFF
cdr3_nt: TGTGCCAGCAGTTACTCAGGGGCTGATAATGAAAAACTGTTTTTT

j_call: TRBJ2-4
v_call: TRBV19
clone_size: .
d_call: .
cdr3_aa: CASSIGTTAKNIQYF
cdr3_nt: TGTGCCAGTAGTATAGGTACAACGGCCAAAAACATTCAGTACTTC

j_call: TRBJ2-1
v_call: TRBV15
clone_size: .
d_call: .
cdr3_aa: CATSRGARPDNEQFF
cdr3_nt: TGTGCCACCAGCAGAGGGGCCAGGCCCGACAATGAGCAGTTCTTC